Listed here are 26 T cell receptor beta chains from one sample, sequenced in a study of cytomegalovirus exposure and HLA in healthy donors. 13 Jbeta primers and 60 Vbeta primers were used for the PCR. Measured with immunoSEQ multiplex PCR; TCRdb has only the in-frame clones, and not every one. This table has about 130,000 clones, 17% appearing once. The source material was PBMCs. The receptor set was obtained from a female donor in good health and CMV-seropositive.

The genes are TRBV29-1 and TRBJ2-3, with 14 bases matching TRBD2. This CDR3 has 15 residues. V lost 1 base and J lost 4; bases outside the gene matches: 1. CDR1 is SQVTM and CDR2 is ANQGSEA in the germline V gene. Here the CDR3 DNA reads TGCAGCGTTGAAGGGACTAGCGGGAGGCCAGATACGCAGTATTTT. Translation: CSVEGTSGRPDTQYF.

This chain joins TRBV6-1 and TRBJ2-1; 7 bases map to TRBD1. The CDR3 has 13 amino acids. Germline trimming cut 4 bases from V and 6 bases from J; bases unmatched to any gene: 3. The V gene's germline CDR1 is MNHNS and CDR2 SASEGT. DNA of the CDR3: TGTGCCAGCAGTGGGGACAGTCCCAATGAGCAGTTCTTC. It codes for CASSGDSPNEQFF.

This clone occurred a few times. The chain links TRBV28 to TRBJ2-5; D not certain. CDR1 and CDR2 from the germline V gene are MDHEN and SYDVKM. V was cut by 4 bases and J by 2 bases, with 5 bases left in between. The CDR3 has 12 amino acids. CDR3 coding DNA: TGTGCCAGCAGTTCAGAACAAGAGACCCAGTACTTC. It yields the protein CASSSEQETQYF. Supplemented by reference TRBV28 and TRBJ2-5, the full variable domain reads DVKVTQSSRYLVKRTGEKVFLECVQDMDHENMFWYRQDPGLGLRLIYFSYDVKMKEKGDIPEGYSVSREKKERFSLILESASTNQTSMYLCASSSEQETQYFGPGTRLLVL.

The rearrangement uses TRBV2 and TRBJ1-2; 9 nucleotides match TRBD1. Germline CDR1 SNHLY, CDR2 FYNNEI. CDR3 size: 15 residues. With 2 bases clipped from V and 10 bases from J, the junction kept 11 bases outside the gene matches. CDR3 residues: CASSETFGTGLTYTF. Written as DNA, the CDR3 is TGTGCCAGCAGTGAAACCTTCGGGACAGGGTTGACCTACACCTTC.

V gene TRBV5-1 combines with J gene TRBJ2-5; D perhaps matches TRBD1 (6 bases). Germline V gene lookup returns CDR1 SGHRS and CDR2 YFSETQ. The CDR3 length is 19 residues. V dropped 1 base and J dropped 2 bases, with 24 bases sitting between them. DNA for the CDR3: TGCGCCAGCAGCTTGCTTTGGGGGCGACGTACCCTCATACAAGAGACCCAGTACTTC. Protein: CASSLLWGRRTLIQETQYF. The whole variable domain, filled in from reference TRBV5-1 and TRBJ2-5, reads KAGVTQTPRYLIKTRGQQVTLSCSPISGHRSVSWYQQTPGQGLQFLFEYFSETQRNKGNFPGRFSGRQFSNSRSEMNVSTLELGDSALYLCASSLLWGRRTLIQETQYFGPGTRLLVL.

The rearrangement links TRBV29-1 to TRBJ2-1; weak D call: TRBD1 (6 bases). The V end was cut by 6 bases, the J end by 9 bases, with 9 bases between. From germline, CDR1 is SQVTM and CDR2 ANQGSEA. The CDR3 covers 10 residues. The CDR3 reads CSVRGGEQFF. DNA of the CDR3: TGCAGCGTCAGGGGTGGTGAGCAGTTCTTC.

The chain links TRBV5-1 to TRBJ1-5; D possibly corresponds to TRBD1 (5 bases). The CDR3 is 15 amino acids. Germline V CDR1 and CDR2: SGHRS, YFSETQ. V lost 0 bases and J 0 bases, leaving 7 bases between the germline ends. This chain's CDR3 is CASSLEGFSNQPQHF. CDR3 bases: TGCGCCAGCAGCTTGGAGGGGTTTAGCAATCAGCCCCAGCATTTT.

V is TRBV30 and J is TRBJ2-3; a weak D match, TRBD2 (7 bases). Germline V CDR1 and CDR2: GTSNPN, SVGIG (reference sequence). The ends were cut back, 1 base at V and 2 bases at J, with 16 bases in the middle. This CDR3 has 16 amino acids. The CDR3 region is CAWSEWGGTHTDTQYF. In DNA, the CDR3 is TGTGCCTGGAGTGAGTGGGGGGGCACACACACAGATACGCAGTATTTT.

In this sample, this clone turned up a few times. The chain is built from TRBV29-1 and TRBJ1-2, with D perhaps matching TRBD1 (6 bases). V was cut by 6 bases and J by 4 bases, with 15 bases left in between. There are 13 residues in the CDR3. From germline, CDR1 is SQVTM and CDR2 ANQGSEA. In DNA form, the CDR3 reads TGCAGCGTCGGGGGGCAGCTTTCCTATGGCTACACCTTC. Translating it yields CSVGGQLSYGYTF. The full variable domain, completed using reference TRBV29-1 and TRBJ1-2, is SAVISQKPSRDICQRGTSLTIQCQVDSQVTMMFWYRQQPGQSLTLIATANQGSEATYESGFVIDKFPISRPNLTFSTLTVSNMSPEDSSIYLCSVGGQLSYGYTFGSGTRLTVV.

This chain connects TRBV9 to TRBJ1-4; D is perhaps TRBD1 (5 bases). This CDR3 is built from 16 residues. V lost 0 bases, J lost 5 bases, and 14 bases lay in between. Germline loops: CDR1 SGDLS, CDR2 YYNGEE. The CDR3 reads CASSVDGGDENEKLFF. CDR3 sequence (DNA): TGTGCCAGCAGCGTAGACGGGGGGGACGAAAATGAAAAACTGTTTTTT.

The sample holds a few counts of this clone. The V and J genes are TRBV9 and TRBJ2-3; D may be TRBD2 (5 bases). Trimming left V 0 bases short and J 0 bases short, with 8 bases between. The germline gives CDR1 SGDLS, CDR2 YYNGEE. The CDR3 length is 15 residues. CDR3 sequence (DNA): TGTGCCAGCAGCGTAGGGACTCAAAGCACAGATACGCAGTATTTT. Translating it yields CASSVGTQSTDTQYF.

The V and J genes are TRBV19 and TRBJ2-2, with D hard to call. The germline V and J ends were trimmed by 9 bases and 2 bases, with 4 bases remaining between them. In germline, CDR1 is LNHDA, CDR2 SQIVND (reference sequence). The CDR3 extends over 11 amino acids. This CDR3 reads CASHNTGELFF. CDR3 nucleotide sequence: TGTGCCAGCCATAACACCGGGGAGCTGTTTTTT.

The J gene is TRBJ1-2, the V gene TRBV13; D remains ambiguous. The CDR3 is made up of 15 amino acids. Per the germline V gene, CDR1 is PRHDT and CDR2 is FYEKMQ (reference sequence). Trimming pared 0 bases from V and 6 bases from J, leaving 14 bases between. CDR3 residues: CASSLGRDYYDGYTF. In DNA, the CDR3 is TGTGCCAGCAGCTTAGGGAGGGATTACTATGATGGCTACACCTTC.

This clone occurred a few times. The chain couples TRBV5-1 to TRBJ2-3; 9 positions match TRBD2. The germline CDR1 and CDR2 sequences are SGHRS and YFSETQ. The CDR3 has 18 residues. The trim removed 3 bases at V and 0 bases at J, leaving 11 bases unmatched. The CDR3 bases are TGCGCCAGCAGCTGGGGGCGTAGCGGGGGTTCTAGCACAGATACGCAGTATTTT. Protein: CASSWGRSGGSSTDTQYF. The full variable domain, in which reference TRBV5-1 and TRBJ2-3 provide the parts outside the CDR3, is KAGVTQTPRYLIKTRGQQVTLSCSPISGHRSVSWYQQTPGQGLQFLFEYFSETQRNKGNFPGRFSGRQFSNSRSEMNVSTLELGDSALYLCASSWGRSGGSSTDTQYFGPGTRLTVL.

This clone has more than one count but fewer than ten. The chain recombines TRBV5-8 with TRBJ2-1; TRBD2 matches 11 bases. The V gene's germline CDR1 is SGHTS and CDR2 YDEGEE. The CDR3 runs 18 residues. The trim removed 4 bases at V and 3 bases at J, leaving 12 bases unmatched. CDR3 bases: TGTGCCAGCAGCCGTAGCGGGAGGGCCAGTCATTACTACAATGAGCAGTTCTTC. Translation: CASSRSGRASHYYNEQFF.

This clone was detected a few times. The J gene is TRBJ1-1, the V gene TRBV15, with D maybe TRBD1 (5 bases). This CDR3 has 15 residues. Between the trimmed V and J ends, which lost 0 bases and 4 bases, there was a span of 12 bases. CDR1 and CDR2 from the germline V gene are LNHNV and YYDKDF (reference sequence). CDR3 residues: CATSRDQGGSTEAFF. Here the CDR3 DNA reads TGTGCCACCAGCAGAGACCAGGGAGGCAGCACTGAAGCTTTCTTT.

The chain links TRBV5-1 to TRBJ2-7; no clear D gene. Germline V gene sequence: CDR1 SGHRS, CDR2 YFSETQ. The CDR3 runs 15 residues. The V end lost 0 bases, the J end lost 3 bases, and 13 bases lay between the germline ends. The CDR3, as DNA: TGCGCCAGCAGCTTGGAACCACTAATGGGCTACGAGCAGTACTTC. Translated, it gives CASSLEPLMGYEQYF.

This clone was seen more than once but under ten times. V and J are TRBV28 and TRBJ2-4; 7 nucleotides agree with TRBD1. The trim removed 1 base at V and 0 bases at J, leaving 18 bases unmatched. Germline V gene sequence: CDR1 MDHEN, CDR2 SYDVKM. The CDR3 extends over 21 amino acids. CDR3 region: CASSLFVDRVPFVGAKNIQYF. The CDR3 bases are TGTGCCAGCAGTTTATTTGTCGACAGGGTCCCGTTCGTCGGAGCCAAAAACATTCAGTACTTC.

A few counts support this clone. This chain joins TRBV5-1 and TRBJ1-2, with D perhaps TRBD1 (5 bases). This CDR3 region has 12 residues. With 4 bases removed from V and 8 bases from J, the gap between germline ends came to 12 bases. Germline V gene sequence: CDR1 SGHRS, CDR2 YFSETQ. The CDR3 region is CASSQSRVGYTF. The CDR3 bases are TGCGCCAGCAGCCAGAGCAGGGTCGGCTACACCTTC.

DNA for the CDR3: TGTGCCAGCAGTTTCGCCCAGGGCGCTCGAACGCCCCAGCATTTT. Protein sequence: CASSFAQGARTPQHF. The chain couples TRBV28 to TRBJ1-5, with D possibly matching TRBD1 (5 bases). The germline gives CDR1 MDHEN, CDR2 SYDVKM. V lost 3 bases and J lost 9, with 18 bases in between. The CDR3 is 15 amino acids. The variable domain in full, completed from reference TRBV28 and TRBJ1-5, reads DVKVTQSSRYLVKRTGEKVFLECVQDMDHENMFWYRQDPGLGLRLIYFSYDVKMKEKGDIPEGYSVSREKKERFSLILESASTNQTSMYLCASSFAQGARTPQHFGDGTRLSIL.

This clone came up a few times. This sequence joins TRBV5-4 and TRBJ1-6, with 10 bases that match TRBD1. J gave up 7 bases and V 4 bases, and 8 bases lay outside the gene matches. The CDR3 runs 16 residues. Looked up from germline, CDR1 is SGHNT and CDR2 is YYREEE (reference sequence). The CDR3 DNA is TGTGCCAGCAGCGCCGGGACAGGGGTTCGAAATTCACCCCTCCACTTT. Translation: CASSAGTGVRNSPLHF. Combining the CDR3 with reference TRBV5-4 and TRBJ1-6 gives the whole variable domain ETGVTQSPTHLIKTRGQQVTLRCSSQSGHNTVSWYQQALGQGPQFIFQYYREEENGRGNFPPRFSGLQFPNYSSELNVNALELDDSALYLCASSAGTGVRNSPLHFGNGTRLTVT.

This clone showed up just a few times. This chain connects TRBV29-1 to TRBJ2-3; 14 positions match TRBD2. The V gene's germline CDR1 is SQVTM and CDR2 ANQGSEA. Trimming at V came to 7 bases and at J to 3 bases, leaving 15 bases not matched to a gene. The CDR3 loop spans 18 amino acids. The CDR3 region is CSAGKIKTSGGATDTQYF. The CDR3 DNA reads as TGCAGCGCCGGTAAGATCAAGACTAGCGGGGGGGCGACAGATACGCAGTATTTT.

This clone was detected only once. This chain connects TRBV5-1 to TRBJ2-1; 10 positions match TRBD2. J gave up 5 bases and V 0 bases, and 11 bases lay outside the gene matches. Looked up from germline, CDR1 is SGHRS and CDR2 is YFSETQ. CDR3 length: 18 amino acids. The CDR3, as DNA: TGCGCCAGCAGCTTGGCCGGGACATTAGCGGGGGGCCACAATGAGCAGTTCTTC. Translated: CASSLAGTLAGGHNEQFF.

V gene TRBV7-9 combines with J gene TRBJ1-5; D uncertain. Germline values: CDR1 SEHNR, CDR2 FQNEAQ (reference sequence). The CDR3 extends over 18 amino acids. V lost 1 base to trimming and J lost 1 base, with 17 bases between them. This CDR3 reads CASSLGRSGEESNQPQHF. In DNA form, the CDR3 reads TGTGCCAGCAGCTTAGGGAGGTCGGGCGAAGAAAGCAATCAGCCCCAGCATTTT.

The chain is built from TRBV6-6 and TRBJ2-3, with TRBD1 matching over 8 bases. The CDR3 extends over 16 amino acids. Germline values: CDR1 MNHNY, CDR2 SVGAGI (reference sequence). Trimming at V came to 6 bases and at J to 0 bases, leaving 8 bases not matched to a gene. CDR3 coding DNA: TGTGCCAGCAGAACAACCGGGACAGGAAGCACAGATACGCAGTATTTT. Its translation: CASRTTGTGSTDTQYF.

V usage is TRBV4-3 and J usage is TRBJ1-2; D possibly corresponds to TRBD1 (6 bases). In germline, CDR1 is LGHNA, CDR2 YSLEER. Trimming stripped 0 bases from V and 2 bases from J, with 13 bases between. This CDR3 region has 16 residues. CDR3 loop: CASSQDGHRANYGYTF. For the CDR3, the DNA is TGCGCCAGCAGCCAAGACGGTCACAGGGCCAACTATGGCTACACCTTC.